The 29 T cell receptor beta chains below all came from one sample that was sequenced in a study of T cell responses to AZD1222 COVID-19 vaccine. The data were produced by immunoSEQ multiplex PCR, yet TCRdb's version contains in-frame clones alone and is incomplete. The data show 95,000 to 150,000 clones, with less than 90% seen just once and 2.4% held by the top ten. Here the sequenced sample was peripheral blood, taken on day 0 of AZD1222 vaccination. These receptor sequences come from an adult in good health.

V is TRBV7-2 and J is TRBJ2-5, with D perhaps given as TRBD1 or TRBD2 (5 bases each). The V and J ends lost 4 bases and 1 base respectively, with 10 bases between them. CDR3 size: 14 residues. Per the germline V gene, CDR1 is SGHTA and CDR2 is FQGNSA. CDR3 sequence (DNA): TGTGCCAGCAGCTCGCCGGGACCCCAAGAGACCCAGTACTTC. Translation: CASSSPGPQETQYF.

The chain has TRBV9 and TRBJ2-1; maybe TRBD2 (5 bases). Germline assignment: CDR1 SGDLS and CDR2 YYNGEE. V lost 0 bases, J lost 2 bases, and 9 bases lay in between. This CDR3 comprises 15 residues. The CDR3 coding sequence is TGTGCCAGCAGCGTAGACGGGAATGCCTACAATGAGCAGTTCTTC. Its translation: CASSVDGNAYNEQFF.

V usage is TRBV5-6 and J usage is TRBJ2-4; 8 positions agree with TRBD2. Germline trimming cut 4 bases from V and 2 bases from J; bases unmatched to any gene: 5. CDR1 SGHDT and CDR2 YYEEEE come from the germline V gene. The CDR3 is 15 amino acids. The CDR3 is CASSPPGGTKNIQYF. The CDR3 DNA reads as TGTGCCAGCAGCCCCCCGGGGGGGACCAAAAACATTCAGTACTTC.

This chain connects TRBV2 to TRBJ1-2; 7 positions match TRBD1. There are 16 residues in the CDR3. Germline V CDR1 and CDR2: SNHLY, FYNNEI. Trimming removed 2 bases from V and 0 bases from J; junction bases left unmatched: 6. CDR3 nucleotide sequence: TGTGCCAGCAGTGAACGGGACAGCGATCCTAACTATGGCTACACCTTC. Amino acid sequence: CASSERDSDPNYGYTF.

About this clone: The sample contains more than one DNA sequence encoding this CDR3. This chain connects TRBV27 to TRBJ1-5; D not certain. Between the trimmed V and J ends, which lost 2 bases and 2 bases, there was a span of 7 bases. The CDR3 loop spans 14 amino acids. CDR1 and CDR2 (germline): MNHEY, SMNVEV (reference sequence). CDR3 sequence reads: CASSLAGRNQPQHF. CDR3 in DNA: TGTGCCAGCAGTTTAGCTGGGCGCAATCAGCCCCAGCATTTT.

V gene TRBV9 combines with J gene TRBJ1-1; unclear D gene. V was trimmed by 0 bases and J by 7 bases, leaving 13 bases between them. The CDR3 covers 14 residues. The germline gives CDR1 SGDLS, CDR2 YYNGEE. CDR3 DNA sequence: TGTGCCAGCAGCGTAGATTTGATCCCCCATGAAGCTTTCTTT. It yields the protein CASSVDLIPHEAFF.

The rearrangement joins TRBV28 to TRBJ1-1; D remains ambiguous. This CDR3 has 14 amino acids. Looked up from germline, CDR1 is MDHEN and CDR2 is SYDVKM. Between the trimmed V and J ends, which lost 2 bases and 1 base, there was a span of 8 bases. The DNA for the CDR3 is TGTGCCAGCAGTTTAGCACTCCAGAACACTGAAGCTTTCTTT. Its translation is CASSLALQNTEAFF. The full variable domain, its missing parts supplied by reference TRBV28 and TRBJ1-1, is DVKVTQSSRYLVKRTGEKVFLECVQDMDHENMFWYRQDPGLGLRLIYFSYDVKMKEKGDIPEGYSVSREKKERFSLILESASTNQTSMYLCASSLALQNTEAFFGQGTRLTVV.

V is TRBV7-9 and J is TRBJ1-2, with D maybe TRBD1 (6 bases). Germline-derived CDR1 and CDR2 are SEHNR and FQNEAQ (reference sequence). V gave up 5 bases and J gave up 4 bases, with 17 bases separating them. The CDR3 totals 15 residues. This CDR3 reads CASSPLGGVSYGYTF. CDR3 in DNA: TGTGCCAGCAGCCCCCTAGGGGGAGTTAGCTATGGCTACACCTTC.

This clone was counted a few times. The rearrangement uses TRBV5-5 and TRBJ2-7; no clear D gene. The V and J ends lost 4 bases and 2 bases respectively, with 10 bases between them. The CDR3 has 13 amino acids. CDR1 SGHKS and CDR2 YYEKEE come from the germline V gene (reference sequence). The CDR3 DNA sequence: TGTGCCAGCAGCACCGACGGCGCCTACGAGCAGTACTTC. Its translation is CASSTDGAYEQYF.

In DNA form, the CDR3 reads TGTGCTAGTGGCCGCGCCTCCGGGACAGGGAGCAATGAGCAGTTCTTC. Its protein is CASGRASGTGSNEQFF. The chain links TRBV12-5 to TRBJ2-1; 9 bases are a match to TRBD1. The CDR3 covers 16 residues. Germline CDR1 LGHNT, CDR2 FRNRAP. Losses at the gene ends were 6 bases for V and 6 bases for J; bases not matched to a gene: 12. The complete variable domain, with remaining parts taken from reference TRBV12-5 and TRBJ2-1, reads DARVTQTPRHKVTEMGQEVTMRCQPILGHNTVFWYRQTMMQGLELLAYFRNRAPLDDSGMPKDRFSAEMPDATLATLKIQPSEPRDSAVYFCASGRASGTGSNEQFFGPGTRLTVL.

This sequence joins TRBV2 and TRBJ1-3, with a possible D match to TRBD1 (6 bases). CDR1 SNHLY and CDR2 FYNNEI come from the germline V gene. Trimming shortened V by 6 bases and J by 0 bases, and 12 bases separated the two germline ends. The CDR3 runs to 15 residues. CDR3 sequence reads: CASSEKGGSGNTIYF. DNA of the CDR3: TGTGCCAGCAGCGAAAAAGGGGGCTCTGGAAACACCATATATTTT.

This chain connects TRBV6-5 to TRBJ2-2; 9 bases fit TRBD1. The CDR3 is made up of 14 amino acids. The V gene's germline CDR1 is MNHEY and CDR2 SVGAGI. V shed 4 bases, J shed 4 bases, and the junction held 1 base outside the gene matches. CDR3 bases: TGTGCCAGCAGTTCGACAGGGGGCACCGGGGAGCTGTTTTTT. Translation: CASSSTGGTGELFF.

This chain links TRBV11-2 with TRBJ2-5, with 9 bases matching TRBD1. V dropped 5 bases and J dropped 5; count of bases not matched to a gene: 12. Germline V CDR1 and CDR2: SGHAT, FQNNGV. The CDR3 is 16 amino acids. CDR3 sequence (DNA): TGTGCCAGCAGCCCCCGACCACAGGGGGCTGAGGAGACCCAGTACTTC. Translation gives CASSPRPQGAEETQYF. The variable domain in full, completed from reference TRBV11-2 and TRBJ2-5, reads EAGVAQSPRYKIIEKRQSVAFWCNPISGHATLYWYQQILGQGPKLLIQFQNNGVVDDSQLPKDRFSAERLKGVDSTLKIQPAKLEDSAVYLCASSPRPQGAEETQYFGPGTRLLVL.

The rearrangement links TRBV5-1 to TRBJ1-2; 8 bases match TRBD1. CDR1 is SGHRS and CDR2 is YFSETQ in the germline V gene. The CDR3 sequence is 14 residues long. Unmatched junction bases numbered 6, after V lost 4 bases and J lost 4 bases. The CDR3 sequence: CASSAPGQVYGYTF. Here the CDR3 DNA reads TGCGCCAGCAGCGCGCCGGGACAGGTCTATGGCTACACCTTC.

This clone was seen a handful of times. The chain is built from TRBV20-1 and TRBJ2-1, with D unresolved. The V end lost 6 bases, the J end lost 6 bases, and 9 bases lay between the germline ends. The germline gives CDR1 DFQATT, CDR2 SNEGSKA (reference sequence). The CDR3 runs to 11 residues. As DNA, the CDR3 is TGCAGTGCCGATCATTCCAATGAGCAGTTCTTC. The encoded protein is CSADHSNEQFF.

The genes are TRBV6-1 and TRBJ1-2; D unresolved. Trimming left V 1 base short and J 4 bases short, with 13 bases between. CDR3 size: 15 residues. Germline lookup yields CDR1 MNHNS and CDR2 SASEGT. CDR3 in amino acids: CASSEVTADLYGYTF. CDR3 coding DNA: TGTGCCAGCAGTGAAGTCACCGCGGACCTCTATGGCTACACCTTC.

The V and J genes are TRBV29-1 and TRBJ2-1, with a tentative D call TRBD2 (7 bases). V was pared by 6 bases and J by 7 bases, with 10 bases between. This CDR3 region has 11 residues. Germline CDR1 SQVTM, CDR2 ANQGSEA. CDR3 loop: CSVGGQNEQFF. Here the CDR3 DNA reads TGCAGCGTCGGGGGGCAGAATGAGCAGTTCTTC.

The chain has TRBV18 and TRBJ2-5; TRBD1 might be the D (6 bases). Germline lookup yields CDR1 KGHSH and CDR2 LQKENI. Deletions cut 0 bases from V and 5 bases from J, with 13 bases between. CDR3 size: 15 residues. The CDR3: CASSPPWGRAETQYF. DNA of the CDR3: TGTGCCAGCTCACCACCTTGGGGGCGAGCGGAGACCCAGTACTTC.

The chain joins TRBV5-6 to TRBJ2-7; TRBD1 aligns across 7 bases. Trimming took 1 base from V and 2 from J; bases not matched to a gene: 0. CDR1 SGHDT and CDR2 YYEEEE come from the germline V gene. The CDR3 is made up of 13 amino acids. The CDR3 DNA reads TGTGCCAGCAGCTTGACAGGGGCCTACGAGCAGTACTTC. Protein sequence: CASSLTGAYEQYF.

V and J are TRBV5-1 and TRBJ2-3, with TRBD2 matching 10 bases. The CDR3 loop spans 14 amino acids. V gave up 4 bases and J gave up 5 bases; unmatched junction bases: 4. CDR1 is SGHRS, CDR2 YFSETQ, per germline. The DNA for the CDR3 is TGCGCCAGCAGCGGGGGACTAGCGAAAGATACGCAGTATTTT. Its translation: CASSGGLAKDTQYF.

The rearrangement joins TRBV29-1 to TRBJ2-3; D is perhaps TRBD2 (7 bases). The CDR3 runs 15 residues. Trimming stripped 6 bases from V and 0 bases from J, with 16 bases between. Germline-derived CDR1 and CDR2 are SQVTM and ANQGSEA. CDR3 region: CSVLQAGASTDTQYF. The CDR3 region has the DNA TGCAGCGTCCTCCAGGCGGGGGCCAGCACAGATACGCAGTATTTT.

The chain recombines TRBV19 with TRBJ1-5; possible D gene TRBD1, 5 bases. The CDR3 loop spans 14 amino acids. Trimming took off 5 bases at V and 1 base at J, with 9 bases between the two ends. CDR1 is LNHDA, CDR2 SQIVND, per germline (reference sequence). CDR3 nucleotides: TGTGCCAGTAGTGAGACAGCGAGCAATCAGCCCCAGCATTTT. This encodes CASSETASNQPQHF.

The rearrangement joins TRBV28 to TRBJ2-1; TRBD1 matches 10 bases. The germline CDR1 and CDR2 sequences are MDHEN and SYDVKM. The ends lost 6 bases at V and 9 bases at J; junction bases unmatched: 5. The CDR3 length is 13 residues. As DNA, the CDR3 is TGTGCCAGCAGGGGGACAGGGGACTTTGAGCAGTTCTTC. Its translation: CASRGTGDFEQFF.

The chain employs TRBV5-1 and TRBJ2-1; 16 bases line up with TRBD2. V was clipped by 4 bases and J by 8 bases; unmatched bases: 6. Germline assignment: CDR1 SGHRS and CDR2 YFSETQ. This CDR3 is built from 16 residues. CDR3 nucleotides: TGCGCCAGCAGCCCGGGACTAGCGGGAGGGCTCGATGAGCAGTTCTTC. Protein sequence: CASSPGLAGGLDEQFF.

The chain combines TRBV5-1 with TRBJ1-1, with D possibly matching TRBD1 (5 bases). Trimming removed 0 bases at V and 5 bases at J, with 26 bases between. The CDR3 runs 19 residues. CDR1 SGHRS and CDR2 YFSETQ come from the germline V gene. CDR3: CASSLGPSSTGARGTEAFF. For the CDR3, the DNA is TGCGCCAGCAGCTTGGGTCCCTCGAGTACCGGGGCGCGGGGTACTGAAGCTTTCTTT.

The rearrangement links TRBV5-4 to TRBJ2-3, with TRBD2 identical over 8 bases. Germline lookup yields CDR1 SGHNT and CDR2 YYREEE (reference sequence). V gave up 7 bases and J gave up 6 bases; unmatched junction bases: 22. The CDR3 is 18 amino acids. The CDR3 DNA reads TGTGCCAGCTCTGACGGTCTAGTAGCGGGACTATCAAGGGATACGCAGTATTTT. Translated: CASSDGLVAGLSRDTQYF.

Points on this clone: At one of its ends the junction is not consistent with the germline gene, which may arise from a read error. V gene TRBV2 combines with J gene TRBJ1-1; D gene unclear. CDR1 and CDR2 (germline): SNHLY, FYNNEI. CDR3 length equals 8 residues. The CDR3 loop reads CALERDSF. Written as DNA, the CDR3 is TGTGCCCTCGAGAGGGATAGCTTT.

The rearrangement uses TRBV11-1 and TRBJ1-1; unclear D gene. The CDR3 runs 15 residues. The germline V gene encodes CDR1 SGHAT and CDR2 FQDESV (reference sequence). V lost 5 bases and J 1 base, leaving 14 bases between the germline ends. CDR3 residues: CASSQTIAWNTEAFF. The DNA of the CDR3 is TGTGCCAGCAGCCAGACCATTGCCTGGAACACTGAAGCTTTCTTT.

The chain recombines TRBV19 with TRBJ1-6, with a weak D call TRBD1 (5 bases). V shed 6 bases and J shed 6 bases, with 9 bases lying between them. CDR3 length: 13 amino acids. Per the germline V gene, CDR1 is LNHDA and CDR2 is SQIVND (reference sequence). Here the CDR3 reads CASRDNGNSPLHF. The CDR3 region has the DNA TGTGCCAGTAGGGACAACGGTAATTCACCCCTCCACTTT.